This T cell receptor (beta chain) was identified in a study of T cell repertoires in cytomegalovirus infection (dated by TCRdb to about 2019). For context, the study as a whole: Recently identified HLA-C-restricted CMV epitopes, whose presentation resists viral immunomodulation, were targeted by peptide stimulations together with well-studied HLA-B-restricted epitopes. Donor HLA type was relevant to the analysis, as public TCR beta signatures indicated carriage of CMV infection together with the matching HLA type.

Trimming takes 6 bases from V and 7 bases from J, and the germline ends sit 12 bases apart. Including cysteine and phenylalanine, the CDR3 has 13 amino acids. Only the CDR3 DNA stays, 39 bases, in frame from base 1. Taken from the germline V gene (reference sequence), the CDR1 and CDR2 loops are SEHNR and FQNEAQ. Reading the label with the study, this specimen's treatment or condition is: in vitro stimulation with specific CMV peptide epitopes to enrich CMV-specific T cells. Sequencing was carried out with an Illumina HiSeq 1500. Using fastp trimming at Q25 and MiXCR clonotype assembly, TCRdb reanalyzed the public sequencing data and kept in-frame beta chains. Entries are consolidated by CDR3 protein sequence, retaining the most common genes and DNA. The sample includes roughly 340,000 distinct CDR3 sequences, with 29% observed a single time. The top ten constitute around 18% of the sample. The sample holds a few counts of this clonotype. Its antigen is still unknown. Nothing much larger sits one base from this clone, and base qualities are not available.

What the study reported, not specific to this receptor: Carriers of CMV infection plus the relevant HLA type were discriminated by the cumulative frequency of public TCR beta family members in the study cohort and in an independent 352-donor cohort. The ex vivo response was dominated by HLA-C-restricted CMV-specific TCR beta clonotypes, which also provided the single most frequent clonotype in two of eight donors.

This chain is built from TRBV7-9 and TRBJ1-4, with no D gene named confidently. Sequencing used cultured PBMCs, obtained from culture after CMV antigen stimulation. The clonotype was recovered from a human donor in good health (CMV status not recorded). Some clones in this sample may be carry-over from other donors' samples. In nucleotides, the sequence is TGTGCCAGCAGTTATGGGTCCCTTGAAAAACTGTTTTTT. The resulting protein is CASSYGSLEKLFF.